This T cell receptor beta chain was captured by sequencing in a study of blood T cell repertoires in COVID-19. As for the study in general: From the United States, Italy and Spain came samples of acute and convalescent COVID-19. T cells, B-cell-depleted T cells, or PBMCs provided the cDNA or gDNA that served as material.

As processed by the authors: For nucleated cells, counts were estimated from reference gene primer amplification. Using immunoSEQ multiplex PCR, the repertoire was profiled, and TCRdb retains in-frame clones only, with some absent. Clonal size and the V and J genes are those of that table, whereas D and trimming came from the DNA. Of approximately 38,000 clones listed, over 80% are singletons. The length of the CDR3 is 14 residues. The V gene's germline CDR1 is GTSNPN and CDR2 SVGIG (reference sequence). After removal of 4 bases from V and 5 bases from J, the junction contained 9 bases not matched to a gene.

The V and J genes are TRBV30 and TRBJ1-2; TRBD1 matches at 8 bases. Sequenced: peripheral blood. The receptor's source is a human donor in a cohort sampled during active COVID-19. The CDR3 bases are TGTGCCTGGACCAAAAACAGGGGGAGGTATGGCTACACCTTC. Protein sequence: CAWTKNRGRYGYTF.